The 18 T cell receptor beta chains reported below all come from one sample, sequenced in a study of blood T cell repertoires in COVID-19 (TCRdb year 2020). The library was built by means of the immunoSEQ multiplex PCR assay. TCRdb provides this immuneACCESS table in a form limited to in-frame rearrangements. Some clones are lacking; in checked studies, under half of them reflect an unresolved V gene, and why the rest are absent is not known. This sample gives tens of thousands of clones in total; roughly 89% of them show up just once. Of the sample, more than 4.5% is held by the ten largest clones. The specimen was peripheral blood. Every receptor here comes from a woman older than 75 with active COVID-19.

CDR3 sequence reads: CASSIGTSGTYNEQFF. CDR3 in DNA: TGTGCCAGCAGCATTGGGACTAGCGGGACTTACAATGAGCAGTTCTTC. The rearrangement joins TRBV7-3 to TRBJ2-1; 13 bases map to TRBD2. There are 16 residues in the CDR3. Germline V gene lookup returns CDR1 SGHTA and CDR2 FQGTGA. With V trimmed by 5 bases and J by 4 bases, 5 bases remained unmatched.

The CDR3 DNA reads as TGTGCCAGCAGCCGAACAGGGGGGAAGTACTTC. It translates to CASSRTGGKYF. The chain employs TRBV12-3 or TRBV12-4 and TRBJ2-7; TRBD1 matches 8 bases. V lost 6 bases and J lost 11; bases outside the gene matches: 6. CDR3 length equals 11 residues.

The gene calls are TRBV7-5 and TRBJ2-1; the table names TRBD2, a call not compared with the DNA. TRBV7-5 is shown as a pseudogene. This CDR3 is 16 amino acids long. The CDR3 spells CVRASLACSSYNEQFF. The CDR3 nucleotides are TGTGTCAGAGCTTCCCTAGCGTGTAGCTCCTACAATGAGCAGTTCTTC.

The table lists this clone with a few counts. The chain joins TRBV29-1 to TRBJ1-1; TRBD1 aligns across 7 bases. Unmatched junction bases numbered 10, after V lost 5 bases and J lost 4 bases. The CDR3 loop spans 14 amino acids. Germline-derived CDR1 and CDR2 are SQVTM and ANQGSEA. The DNA for the CDR3 is TGCAGCGTTCTATACACAGGGGCGGCCACTGAAGCTTTCTTT. This encodes CSVLYTGAATEAFF.

The table lists this clone with a few counts. V gene TRBV7-3 combines with J gene TRBJ1-1; 7 bases agree with TRBD1. From germline, CDR1 is SGHTA and CDR2 FQGTGA. The CDR3 runs to 15 residues. Trimming removed 5 bases from V and 1 base from J; junction bases left unmatched: 7. The CDR3 here is CASSPQPGGNTEAFF. CDR3 nucleotides: TGTGCCAGCAGCCCCCAGCCAGGGGGGAACACTGAAGCTTTCTTT.

This rearrangement joins TRBV2 to TRBJ2-5; D is unclear. CDR1 SNHLY and CDR2 FYNNEI come from the germline V gene. V gave up 7 bases and J gave up 5 bases, with 17 bases separating them. The CDR3 spans 14 residues. The CDR3 DNA reads TGTGCCAGCATTAGGTCCCAAAACGGGGAGACCCAGTACTTC. Its translation: CASIRSQNGETQYF.

This chain links TRBV7-3 with TRBJ2-3; 7 bases agree with TRBD1. CDR1 and CDR2 from the germline V gene are SGHTA and FQGTGA. This CDR3 has 12 residues. V shed 6 bases, J shed 4 bases, and the junction held 1 base outside the gene matches. The CDR3 loop is CASSQGADTQYF. In nucleotides, the CDR3 is TGTGCCAGCAGTCAGGGGGCAGATACGCAGTATTTT.

The rearrangement uses TRBV28 and TRBJ2-2; 11 bases are a match to TRBD1. This CDR3 has 15 residues. Germline V gene data show CDR1 as MDHEN and CDR2 as SYDVKM. Losses at the gene ends were 7 bases for V and 7 bases for J; bases not matched to a gene: 8. DNA of the CDR3: TGTGCCAGCATCCCCGGGACAGGGGGGAGCGGGGAGCTGTTTTTT. Translated, it gives CASIPGTGGSGELFF.

The chain couples TRBV3-1 (or the pseudogene TRBV3-2) to TRBJ1-2; D not certain. CDR3 length: 12 amino acids. Trimming shortened V by 9 bases and J by 0 bases, and 8 bases separated the two germline ends. The V gene's germline CDR1 is LGHDT and CDR2 YNNKEL (reference sequence). CDR3 loop: CASFGANYGYTF. CDR3 nucleotide sequence: TGTGCCAGTTTTGGAGCTAACTATGGCTACACCTTC.

This clone is a singleton in its sample. The CDR3 DNA reads TGTGCCAGCAGCTTAGTTCGGGGGAACACCGGGGAGCTGTTTTTT. Translation gives CASSLVRGNTGELFF. The chain carries TRBV7-2 and TRBJ2-2, with a possible D match to TRBD2 (5 bases). CDR3 size: 15 residues. V lost 1 base to trimming and J lost 1 base, with 7 bases between them. Germline V gives CDR1 SGHTA, CDR2 FQGNSA.

The chain employs TRBV28 and TRBJ1-4; TRBD1 aligns across 8 bases. The CDR3 length is 14 residues. V shed 5 bases and J 8 bases; nucleotides not matched to a gene: 7. From germline, CDR1 is MDHEN and CDR2 SYDVKM. The CDR3 spells CASSLRTGREKLFF. CDR3 DNA sequence: TGTGCCAGCAGTCTCCGGACAGGGCGGGAAAAACTGTTTTTT.

CDR3 sequence reads: CASSYVYSLYGYTF. Here the CDR3 DNA reads TGTGCCAGCAGTTACGTCTACAGCCTCTATGGCTACACCTTC. The chain carries TRBV6-6 and TRBJ1-2; D is uncertain. From germline, CDR1 is MNHNY and CDR2 SVGAGI (reference sequence). Deletions cut 2 bases from V and 4 bases from J, with 11 bases between. This CDR3 region has 14 residues.

This clone was counted a few times. This chain connects TRBV7-3 to TRBJ1-1; D is perhaps TRBD1 (5 bases). Trimming removed 5 bases from V and 4 bases from J, with 11 bases in between. From germline, CDR1 is SGHTA and CDR2 FQGTGA. The CDR3 contains 13 residues. The CDR3 bases are TGTGCCAGCAGCAAACACCAGGGCACTGAAGCTTTCTTT. Protein sequence: CASSKHQGTEAFF.

This clone was detected once. The chain joins TRBV13 to TRBJ2-7; 11 bases line up with TRBD1. CDR1 is PRHDT, CDR2 FYEKMQ, per germline (reference sequence). V lost 5 bases to trimming and J lost 3 bases; unmatched junction nucleotides: 6. The CDR3 is 15 amino acids. CDR3 loop: CASSRGTGGYYEQYF. The CDR3 nucleotides read TGTGCCAGCAGCCGCGGGACAGGGGGGTACTACGAGCAGTACTTC.

The V gene is TRBV6-2 or TRBV6-3, the J gene TRBJ1-5; D gene unclear. Deletions cut 2 bases from V and 0 bases from J, with 8 bases between. Germline loops: CDR1 MNHEY, CDR2 SVGEGT. CDR3 length: 15 residues. The CDR3, as DNA: TGTGCCAGCAGTTACACACACAATAGCAATCAGCCCCAGCATTTT. Translated: CASSYTHNSNQPQHF.

The rearrangement uses TRBV29-1 and TRBJ2-5; TRBD1 matches 10 bases. CDR3 length equals 13 residues. Trimming removed 7 bases from V and 4 bases from J; junction bases left unmatched: 6. Germline V CDR1 and CDR2: SQVTM, ANQGSEA. DNA for the CDR3: TGCAGCGGTGGGGGACAGGGGAGAGAGACCCAGTACTTC. This encodes CSGGGQGRETQYF. The full variable domain, completed using reference TRBV29-1 and TRBJ2-5, is SAVISQKPSRDICQRGTSLTIQCQVDSQVTMMFWYRQQPGQSLTLIATANQGSEATYESGFVIDKFPISRPNLTFSTLTVSNMSPEDSSIYLCSGGGQGRETQYFGPGTRLLVL.

The sample holds one count of this clone. This chain joins TRBV30 and TRBJ1-1; D gene uncertain. The V end was cut by 2 bases, the J end by 4 bases, with 17 bases between. Germline lookup yields CDR1 GTSNPN and CDR2 SVGIG (reference sequence). This CDR3 region has 15 residues. This CDR3 reads CAWSLETRFGTEAFF. The CDR3 DNA reads as TGTGCCTGGAGTTTGGAGACCCGGTTTGGCACTGAAGCTTTCTTT. Supplemented by reference TRBV30 and TRBJ1-1, the full variable domain reads SQTIHQWPATLVQPVGSPLSLECTVEGTSNPNLYWYRQAAGRGLQLLFYSVGIGQISSEVPQNLSASRPQDRQFILSSKKLLLSDSGFYLCAWSLETRFGTEAFFGQGTRLTVV.

J is TRBJ2-2 and V is TRBV4-3; tentative D call: TRBD2 (6 bases). The CDR3 is 16 residues long. Trimming pared 4 bases from V and 0 bases from J, leaving 12 bases between. CDR1 LGHNA and CDR2 YSLEER come from the germline V gene. For the CDR3, the DNA is TGCGCCAGCAGCCCCGTAGCGGTCACGAACACCGGGGAGCTGTTTTTT. It translates to CASSPVAVTNTGELFF.